This TCR beta chain originates from a study of radiotherapy plus CTLA-4 blockade in lung cancer. Turning to the study itself: Disease control was seen in approximately 31% of patients, objective responses in around 17%. The study, taken as a whole, reports: Blood-borne expansion of tumor-derived TCR clones followed radiotherapy plus ipilimumab.

The CDR3 sequence is 15 residues long. V lost 5 bases to trimming and J lost 1 base; unmatched junction nucleotides: 7. Germline V gene lookup returns CDR1 SGHTA and CDR2 FQGNSA. Notes on this clone: What it binds is unknown.

Assay used: immunoSEQ multiplex PCR; TCRdb lists only in-frame clones, some missing. This sample has roughly 92,000 clones; approximately 86% occur once, and the top ten carry just over 2%. Ipilimumab CTLA-4 blockade and focal radiation were given to patients with chemo-refractory metastatic non-small-cell lung cancer. The TCR comes from a human donor with non-small cell lung cancer who had a partial response to radiotherapy plus ipilimumab. This chain connects TRBV7-2 to TRBJ2-5; 7 bases agree with TRBD1. Source: peripheral blood, taken from a patient treated with radiotherapy plus ipilimumab. CDR3 sequence reads: CASSDGQVLQETQYF. CDR3 DNA: TGTGCCAGCAGCGATGGACAGGTCCTCCAAGAGACCCAGTACTTC. Based on the CDR3 plus reference TRBV7-2 and TRBJ2-5, the full variable domain is GAGVSQSPSNKVTEKGKDVELRCDPISGHTALYWYRQSLGQGLEFLIYFQGNSAPDKSGLPSDRFSAERTGGSVSTLTIQRTQQEDSAVYLCASSDGQVLQETQYFGPGTRLLVL.